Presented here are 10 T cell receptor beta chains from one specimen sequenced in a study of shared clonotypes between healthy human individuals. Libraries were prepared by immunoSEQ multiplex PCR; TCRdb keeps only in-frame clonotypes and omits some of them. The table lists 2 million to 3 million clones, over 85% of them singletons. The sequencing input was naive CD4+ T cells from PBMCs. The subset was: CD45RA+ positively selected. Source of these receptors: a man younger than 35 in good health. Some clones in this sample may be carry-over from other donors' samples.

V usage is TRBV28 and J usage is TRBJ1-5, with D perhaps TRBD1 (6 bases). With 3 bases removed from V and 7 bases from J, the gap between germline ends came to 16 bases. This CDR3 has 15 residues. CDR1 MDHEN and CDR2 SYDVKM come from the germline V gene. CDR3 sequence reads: CASSLRPNRAQPQHF. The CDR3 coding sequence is TGTGCCAGCAGTTTGAGGCCGAACAGGGCACAGCCCCAGCATTTT.

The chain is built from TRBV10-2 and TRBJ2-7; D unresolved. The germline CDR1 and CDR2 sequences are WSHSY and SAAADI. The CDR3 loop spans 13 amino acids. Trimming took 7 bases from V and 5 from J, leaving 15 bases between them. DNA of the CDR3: TGCGCCAGCAACGGCCAGTCGGTCCACGAGCAGTACTTC. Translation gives CASNGQSVHEQYF.

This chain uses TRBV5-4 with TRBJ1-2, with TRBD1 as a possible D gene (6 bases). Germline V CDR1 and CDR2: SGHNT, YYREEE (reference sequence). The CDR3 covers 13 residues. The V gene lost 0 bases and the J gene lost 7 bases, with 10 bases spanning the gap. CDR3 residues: CASSLDRELGYTF. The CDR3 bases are TGTGCCAGCAGCTTGGACAGGGAACTTGGCTACACCTTC.

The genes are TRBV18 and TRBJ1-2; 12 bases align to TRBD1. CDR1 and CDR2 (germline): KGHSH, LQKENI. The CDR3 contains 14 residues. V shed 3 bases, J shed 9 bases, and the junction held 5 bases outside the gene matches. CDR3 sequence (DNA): TGTGCCAGCTCACCGGGACAGGGGGCCGGGAGCTACACCTTC. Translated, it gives CASSPGQGAGSYTF.

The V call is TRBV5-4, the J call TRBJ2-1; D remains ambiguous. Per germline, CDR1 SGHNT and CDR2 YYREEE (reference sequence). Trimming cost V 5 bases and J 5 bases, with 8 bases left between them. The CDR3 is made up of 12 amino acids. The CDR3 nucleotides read TGTGCCAGCAGTGACGGCAACAATGAGCAGTTCTTC. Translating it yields CASSDGNNEQFF.

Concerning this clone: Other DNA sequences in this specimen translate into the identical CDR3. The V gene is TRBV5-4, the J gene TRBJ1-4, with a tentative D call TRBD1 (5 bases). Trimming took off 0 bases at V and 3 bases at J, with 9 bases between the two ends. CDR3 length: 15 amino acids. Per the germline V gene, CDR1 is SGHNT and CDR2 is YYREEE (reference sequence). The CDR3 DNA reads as TGTGCCAGCAGCTTGGGACAGTTACCTAATGAAAAACTGTTTTTT. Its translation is CASSLGQLPNEKLFF.

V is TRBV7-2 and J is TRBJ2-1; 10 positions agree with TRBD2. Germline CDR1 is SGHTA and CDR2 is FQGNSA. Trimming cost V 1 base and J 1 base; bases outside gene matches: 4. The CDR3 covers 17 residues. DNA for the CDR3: TGTGCCAGCAGCTTAGTATTTAGCGGGAGGTCCTACAATGAGCAGTTCTTC. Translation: CASSLVFSGRSYNEQFF.

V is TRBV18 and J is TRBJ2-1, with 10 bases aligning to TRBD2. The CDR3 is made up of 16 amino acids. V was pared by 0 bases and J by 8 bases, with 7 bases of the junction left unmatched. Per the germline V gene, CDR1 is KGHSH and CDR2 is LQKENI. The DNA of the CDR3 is TGTGCCAGCTCACCACCTAACCCTAGCGGGAGCCATGAGCAGTTCTTC. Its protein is CASSPPNPSGSHEQFF.

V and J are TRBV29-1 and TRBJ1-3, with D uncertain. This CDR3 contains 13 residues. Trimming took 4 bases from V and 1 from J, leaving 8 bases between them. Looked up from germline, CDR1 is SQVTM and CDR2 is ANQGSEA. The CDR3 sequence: CSVAGLSGNTIYF. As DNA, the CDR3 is TGCAGCGTTGCTGGCTTATCTGGAAACACCATATATTTT.

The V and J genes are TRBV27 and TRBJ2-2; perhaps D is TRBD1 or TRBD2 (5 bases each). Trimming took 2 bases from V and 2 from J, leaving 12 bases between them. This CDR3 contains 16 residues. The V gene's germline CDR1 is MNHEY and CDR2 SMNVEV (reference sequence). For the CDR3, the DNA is TGTGCCAGCAGTTTAGGGACCCGACGAAACACCGGGGAGCTGTTTTTT. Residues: CASSLGTRRNTGELFF.